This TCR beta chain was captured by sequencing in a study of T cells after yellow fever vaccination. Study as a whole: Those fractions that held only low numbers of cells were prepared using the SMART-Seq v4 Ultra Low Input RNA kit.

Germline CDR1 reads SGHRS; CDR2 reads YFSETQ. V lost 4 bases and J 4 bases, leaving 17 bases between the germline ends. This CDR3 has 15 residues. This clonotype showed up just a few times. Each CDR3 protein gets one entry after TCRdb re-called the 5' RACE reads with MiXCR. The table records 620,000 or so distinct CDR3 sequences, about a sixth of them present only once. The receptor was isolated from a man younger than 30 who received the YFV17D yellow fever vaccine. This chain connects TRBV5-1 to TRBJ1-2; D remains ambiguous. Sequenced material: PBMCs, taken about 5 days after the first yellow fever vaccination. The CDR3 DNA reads TGCGCCAGCAGCGTCGCGAGTGGCGAGGGCTATGGCTACACCTTC. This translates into CASSVASGEGYGYTF. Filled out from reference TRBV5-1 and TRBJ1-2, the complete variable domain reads KAGVTQTPRYLIKTRGQQVTLSCSPISGHRSVSWYQQTPGQGLQFLFEYFSETQRNKGNFPGRFSGRQFSNSRSEMNVSTLELGDSALYLCASSVASGEGYGYTFGSGTRLTVV.